This T cell receptor (beta chain) is from a study of cytomegalovirus exposure and HLA in healthy donors. Turning to this clone: Its antigen remains unknown.

Looked up from germline, CDR1 is SGHAT and CDR2 is FQNNGV. This CDR3 spans 15 amino acids. Trimming removed 1 base from V and 3 bases from J, with 13 bases in between. 60 Vbeta and 13 Jbeta primers were used in PCR. Profiled with immunoSEQ multiplex PCR; TCRdb holds only in-frame clones, not every one. The sample holds 100,000 or so clones, around 83% seen once. Broader study findings: Donor immune exposure was known only as CMV serostatus.

The material sequenced was PBMCs. The chain couples TRBV11-2 to TRBJ2-7; tentative D call: TRBD2 (6 bases). The sequence was collected from a man aged 30 to 39 in good health and CMV-seronegative. This CDR3 reads CASSLGRTTHYEQYF. CDR3 nucleotide sequence: TGTGCCAGCAGCTTAGGACGGACTACCCACTACGAGCAGTACTTC.